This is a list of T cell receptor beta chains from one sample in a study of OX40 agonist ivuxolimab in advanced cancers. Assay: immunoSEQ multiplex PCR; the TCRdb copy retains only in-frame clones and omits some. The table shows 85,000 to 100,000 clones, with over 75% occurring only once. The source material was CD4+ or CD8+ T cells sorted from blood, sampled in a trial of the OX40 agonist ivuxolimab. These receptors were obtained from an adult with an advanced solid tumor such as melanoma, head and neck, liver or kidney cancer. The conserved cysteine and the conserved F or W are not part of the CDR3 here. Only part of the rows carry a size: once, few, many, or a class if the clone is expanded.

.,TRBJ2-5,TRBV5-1,ASSLDPLRKY
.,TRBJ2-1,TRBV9,ASSVAALSYNEQF
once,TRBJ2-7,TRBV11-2,ASSLRAGSSYEQY
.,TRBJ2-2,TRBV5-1,ASSQRGQPNTGELF
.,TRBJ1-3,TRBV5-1,ASSLTGPGNTIY
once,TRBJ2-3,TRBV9,ASSASSGHANTDTQY
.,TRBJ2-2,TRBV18,ASSPGQHNTGELF
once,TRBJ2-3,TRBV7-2,ASSPLAGRTDTQY
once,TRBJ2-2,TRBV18,ASSSPQTSGSFSGELF
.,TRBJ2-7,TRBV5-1,ASSLEGGRAYEQY
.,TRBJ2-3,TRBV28,ASSLGNRVTQY
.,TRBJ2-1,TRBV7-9,ASSQRTSRHNEQF
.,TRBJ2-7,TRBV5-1,ASSIGLAGFYEQY
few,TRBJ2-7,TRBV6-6,ASSPRGSSYEQY
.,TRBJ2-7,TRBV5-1,ASSTGTGGYEQY
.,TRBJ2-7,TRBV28,ASSLFSTGSPYEQY
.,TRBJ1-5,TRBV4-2,ASSQDKGRQPQH
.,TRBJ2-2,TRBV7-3,ASSLMQIRDTGELF
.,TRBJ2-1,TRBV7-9,ASSSQRYNEQF
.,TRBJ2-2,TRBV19,ASSIQGTGELF
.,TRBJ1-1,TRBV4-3,ASSQGLVGSEAF
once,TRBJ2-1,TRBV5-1,ASSLGLAGVFYNEQF
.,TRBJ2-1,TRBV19,ASRDVGLAGGSRGNEQF
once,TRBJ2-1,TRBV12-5,ASGVGARGEQF
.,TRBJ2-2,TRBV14,ASSPYGVSGELF
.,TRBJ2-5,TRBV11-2,ASSSDRGETQY
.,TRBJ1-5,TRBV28,ASSLDSTGNQPQH
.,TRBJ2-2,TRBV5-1,ASSLRQGRTGELF
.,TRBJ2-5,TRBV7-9,ASSLGITGALQETQY
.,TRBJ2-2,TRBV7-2,ASSLSIGRLAGELF
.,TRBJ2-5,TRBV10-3,AISGQGQETQY
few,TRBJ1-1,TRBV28,ASSSGPGGTEAF
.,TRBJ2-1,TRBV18,ASSPLAGGPDYNEQF
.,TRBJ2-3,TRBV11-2,ASSFQLAGGSTDTQY
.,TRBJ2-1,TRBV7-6,ASSLVWPNSYNEQF
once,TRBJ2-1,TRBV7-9,ASSLGNEQF
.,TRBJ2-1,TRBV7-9,ASSLAVLGNEQF
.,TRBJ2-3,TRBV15,ATSRSLRTDTQY
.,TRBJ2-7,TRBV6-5,ASSYSTRGPAEQY
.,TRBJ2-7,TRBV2,ASSWYEQY
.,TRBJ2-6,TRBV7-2,ASSLSGSGANVLT
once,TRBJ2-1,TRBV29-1,SVSGTGGFSYNEQF
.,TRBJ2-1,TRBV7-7,ASSPQTGSYNEQF
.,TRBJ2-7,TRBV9,ASSPQTGRFPYEQY
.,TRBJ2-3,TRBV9,ASSVWGQGRWGTDTQY
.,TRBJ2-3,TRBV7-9,ASSLITDTQY
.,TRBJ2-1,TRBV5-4,ASSSPGGLSNEQF
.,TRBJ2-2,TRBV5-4,ASSPGGLNTGELF
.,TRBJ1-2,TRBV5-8,ASSFNPPQMTLYT
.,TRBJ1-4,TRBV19,ASRDRFLEKLF
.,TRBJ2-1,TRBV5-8,ASSLAGFSYNEQF
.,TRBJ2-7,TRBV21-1,ASSNQGEVAGVGYEQY
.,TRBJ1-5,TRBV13,ASSLGQGRQPQH
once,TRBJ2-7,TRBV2,ASRVASGSEQY
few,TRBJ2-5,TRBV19,ASSPGLEETQY
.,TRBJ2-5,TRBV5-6,ASSSPKAFQETQY
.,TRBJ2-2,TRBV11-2,ASSRWAGSNTGELF